These T cell receptor beta chains were read from a single sample in a study of shared clonotypes between healthy human individuals. Libraries were prepared by immunoSEQ multiplex PCR; TCRdb keeps only in-frame clonotypes and omits some of them. The sample gives 2 million to 2.5 million clones, 90% to 97% of which show up once; roughly 0.13% is in the top ten. The sequenced sample consisted of naive CD4+ T cells sorted from blood. These receptors all stem from a man aged 18 to 35 in good health. Each CDR3 is given with its conserved first and last residue. A D gene is named only where the DNA matches it firmly. For some rows the clone size is stated as once, few or many, or as a class when expanded; others skip it.

clone size: -
D gene: TRBD1
J gene: TRBJ2-2
V gene: TRBV7-8
CDR3 DNA: TGTGCCAGCAGCTTACAGGGGGCAATGCTGTTTTTT
CDR3 protein: CASSLQGAMLFF

clone size: -
D gene: TRBD1
J gene: TRBJ2-2
V gene: TRBV27
CDR3 DNA: TGTGCCAGCAGTTTATCAAGGGGGCCGGACGGGGAGCTGTTTTTT
CDR3 protein: CASSLSRGPDGELFF

clone size: -
D gene: TRBD1
J gene: TRBJ2-7
V gene: TRBV19
CDR3 DNA: TGTGCCAGTAGTTCAGACAGGGCGAGCTACGAGCAGTACTTC
CDR3 protein: CASSSDRASYEQYF

clone size: -
D gene: -
J gene: TRBJ1-4
V gene: TRBV4-1
CDR3 DNA: TGCGCCAGCAGACAAGATACAGGGTCGGGCGAAAAACTGTTTTTT
CDR3 protein: CASRQDTGSGEKLFF

clone size: -
D gene: -
J gene: TRBJ2-7
V gene: TRBV28
CDR3 DNA: TGTGCCAGCAGTCATAGCGTGGTCGAGCAGTACTTC
CDR3 protein: CASSHSVVEQYF

clone size: -
D gene: TRBD2
J gene: TRBJ2-1
V gene: TRBV9
CDR3 DNA: TGTGCCAGCAGCGTATTGGGACTAGCGGACAATGAGCAGTTCTTC
CDR3 protein: CASSVLGLADNEQFF

clone size: -
D gene: -
J gene: TRBJ1-4
V gene: TRBV7-2
CDR3 DNA: TGTGCCAGCAGCTTAGATACAGGTCCTAATGAAAAACTGTTTTTT
CDR3 protein: CASSLDTGPNEKLFF

clone size: -
D gene: -
J gene: TRBJ2-4
V gene: TRBV11-2
CDR3 DNA: TGTGCCAGCAGCTTGACGCAGGGGCTGTTGACCAAAAACATTCAGTACTTC
CDR3 protein: CASSLTQGLLTKNIQYF

clone size: -
D gene: -
J gene: TRBJ2-1
V gene: TRBV5-1
CDR3 DNA: TGCGCCAGCAGCTCCGGGGCGTACAATGAGCAGTTCTTC
CDR3 protein: CASSSGAYNEQFF

clone size: -
D gene: -
J gene: TRBJ2-4
V gene: TRBV6-6
CDR3 DNA: TGTGCCAGCAGCTACCGTGTGCAGGGGACCAAAAACATTCAGTACTTC
CDR3 protein: CASSYRVQGTKNIQYF

clone size: -
D gene: TRBD1
J gene: TRBJ2-7
V gene: TRBV5-4
CDR3 DNA: TGTGCCAGCAGCTCAGTTCAAGGACAGGGTTCTCACGAGCAGTACTTC
CDR3 protein: CASSSVQGQGSHEQYF

clone size: once
D gene: -
J gene: TRBJ1-6
V gene: TRBV10-3
CDR3 DNA: TGTGCCATCAGTGGGGAATTAGGAGGGGATTCACCCCTCCACTTT
CDR3 protein: CAISGELGGDSPLHF

clone size: -
D gene: -
J gene: TRBJ2-3
V gene: TRBV2
CDR3 DNA: TGTGCCAGCAGGGACAGTTCGGCGGGAGCAGATACGCAGTATTTT
CDR3 protein: CASRDSSAGADTQYF

clone size: -
D gene: -
J gene: TRBJ1-2
V gene: TRBV6-6
CDR3 DNA: TGTGCCAGCACCAAGGGGGGAGTTGGCTACACCTTC
CDR3 protein: CASTKGGVGYTF

clone size: -
D gene: TRBD1
J gene: TRBJ1-2
V gene: TRBV7-9
CDR3 DNA: TGTGCCAGCAGCGCAGACAGGGTTATTTATGGCTACACCTTC
CDR3 protein: CASSADRVIYGYTF

clone size: -
D gene: TRBD1
J gene: TRBJ2-2
V gene: TRBV10-3
CDR3 DNA: TGTGCCATCAGGACCGGGACAGGGGACACCGGGGAGCTGTTTTTT
CDR3 protein: CAIRTGTGDTGELFF

clone size: -
D gene: -
J gene: TRBJ2-6
V gene: TRBV28
CDR3 DNA: TGTGCCAGCAGCCTGGGCGGGTCTGGGGCCAACGTCCTGACTTTC
CDR3 protein: CASSLGGSGANVLTF